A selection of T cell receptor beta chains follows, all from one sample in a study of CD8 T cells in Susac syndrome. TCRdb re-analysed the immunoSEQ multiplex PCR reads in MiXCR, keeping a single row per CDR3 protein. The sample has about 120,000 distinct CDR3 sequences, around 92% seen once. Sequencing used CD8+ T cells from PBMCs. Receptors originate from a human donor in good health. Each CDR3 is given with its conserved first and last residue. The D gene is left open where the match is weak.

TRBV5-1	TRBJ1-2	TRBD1	CASSATGAEGYTF	TGCGCCAGCAGCGCAACAGGGGCGGAAGGCTACACCTTC
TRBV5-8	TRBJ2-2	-	CARGGANTGELFF	TGTGCCAGGGGCGGGGCGAACACCGGGGAGCTGTTTTTT
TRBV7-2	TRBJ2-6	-	CASSFGGTGANVLTF	TGTGCCAGCAGCTTTGGGGGGACTGGGGCCAACGTCCTGACTTTC
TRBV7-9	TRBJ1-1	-	CASSLDARMNTEAFF	TGTGCCAGCAGCTTAGACGCGCGGATGAACACTGAAGCTTTCTTT
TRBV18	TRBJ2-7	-	CASSPPLGAYEQYF	TGTGCCAGCTCACCACCACTGGGGGCCTACGAGCAGTACTTC
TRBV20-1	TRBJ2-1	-	CSARVRNEQFF	TGCAGTGCTAGAGTGAGGAATGAGCAGTTCTTC
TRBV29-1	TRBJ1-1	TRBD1	CSVEVDRGIEAFF	TGCAGCGTTGAAGTAGACAGGGGGATTGAAGCTTTCTTT
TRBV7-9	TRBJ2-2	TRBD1	CASSHSDRVNTGELFF	TGTGCCAGCAGCCACAGCGACAGGGTAAACACCGGGGAGCTGTTTTTT
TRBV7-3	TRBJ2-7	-	CASSLEPASYEQYF	TGTGCCAGCAGCTTAGAACCGGCGTCCTACGAGCAGTACTTC
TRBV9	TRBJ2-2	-	CASSVDISAGELFF	TGTGCCAGCAGCGTAGATATCTCGGCCGGGGAGCTGTTTTTT
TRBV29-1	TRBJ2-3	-	CSATGQGFWDTQYF	TGCAGCGCTACGGGGCAGGGGTTTTGGGATACGCAGTATTTT